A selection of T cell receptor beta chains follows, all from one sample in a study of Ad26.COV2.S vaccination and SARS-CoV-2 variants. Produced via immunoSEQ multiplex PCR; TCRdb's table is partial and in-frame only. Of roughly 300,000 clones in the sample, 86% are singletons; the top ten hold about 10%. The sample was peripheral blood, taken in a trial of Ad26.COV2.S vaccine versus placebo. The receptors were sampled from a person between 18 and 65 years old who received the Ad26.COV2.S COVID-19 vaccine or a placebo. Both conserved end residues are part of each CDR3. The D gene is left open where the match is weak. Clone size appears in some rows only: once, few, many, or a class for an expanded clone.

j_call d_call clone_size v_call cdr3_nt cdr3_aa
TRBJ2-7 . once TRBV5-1 TGCGCCAGCAGCTTGACCTTAGCGGCGTCCTACGAGCAGTACTTC CASSLTLAASYEQYF
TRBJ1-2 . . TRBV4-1 TGCGCCAGCAGCCAAGATGGGAGGACCGGCTACACCTTC CASSQDGRTGYTF
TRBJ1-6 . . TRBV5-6 TGTGCCAGCAGCTTGGAGCAGGGTCCTTCACCCCTCCACTTT CASSLEQGPSPLHF
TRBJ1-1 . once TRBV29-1 TGCAGCGCTCGGTTTGAGTCTGAAGCTTTCTTT CSARFESEAFF
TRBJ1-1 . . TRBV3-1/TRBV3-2 TGTGCCAGCAGCCAAAGAGGAACAGCAAAAGCTTTCTTT CASSQRGTAKAFF
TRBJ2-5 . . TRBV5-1 TGCGCCAGCAGCTTGGTCGGGGAGAGCCAAGAGACCCAGTACTTC CASSLVGESQETQYF
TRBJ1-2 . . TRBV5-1 TGCGCCAGCAGCCCCACGTTGGGACGGCTGAACTATGGCTACACCTTC CASSPTLGRLNYGYTF
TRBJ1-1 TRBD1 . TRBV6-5 TGTGCCAGCAGTTACCGGACAGGGGCTAAGAACACTGAAGCTTTCTTT CASSYRTGAKNTEAFF
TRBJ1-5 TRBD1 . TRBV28 TGTGCCAGCAGTTTGACAGGGAACAGCAATCAGCCCCAGCATTTT CASSLTGNSNQPQHF
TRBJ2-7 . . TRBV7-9 TGTGCCAGCAGCTTAAAGGGGACCTACGAGCAGTACTTC CASSLKGTYEQYF
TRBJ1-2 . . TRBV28 TGTGCCAGCAGCCGGAGACAGGTGGGGGGCTATGGCTACACCTTC CASSRRQVGGYGYTF
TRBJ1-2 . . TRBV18 TGTGCCAGCTCACCACCGGGACTCATGCCAGGTTATGGCTACACCTTC CASSPPGLMPGYGYTF
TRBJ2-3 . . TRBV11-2 TGTGCCAGCAGCTTAGGGGGCAGGATATCTACAACAGATACGCAGTATTTT CASSLGGRISTTDTQYF
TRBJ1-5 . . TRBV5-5 TGTGCCAGCAGCTTGGCACAGTTTAGCAATCAGCCCCAGCATTTT CASSLAQFSNQPQHF
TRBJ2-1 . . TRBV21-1 TGTGCCAGCAGCAAAGCTCGGGGTGGCTCGTGCGGGAGGGACAATGAGCAGTTCTTC CASSKARGGSCGRDNEQFF
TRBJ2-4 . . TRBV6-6 TGTGCCAGCACTCCCGACGGGGACGGCGAAAACATTCAGTACTTC CASTPDGDGENIQYF
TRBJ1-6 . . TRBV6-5 TGTGCCAGCAGGGACACCCAAGGGTATAATTCACCCCTCCACTTT CASRDTQGYNSPLHF
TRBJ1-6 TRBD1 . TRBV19 TGTGCCACCTCCCACAGGGGAGTCACCTATAATTCACCCCTCCACTTT CATSHRGVTYNSPLHF
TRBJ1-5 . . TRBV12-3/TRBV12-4 TGTGCCAGCAGTTTCATGGGGGATCAGCCCCAGCATTTT CASSFMGDQPQHF
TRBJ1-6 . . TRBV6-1 TGTGCCAGCAGTGAACATCAGTCCTATAATTCACCCCTCCACTTT CASSEHQSYNSPLHF
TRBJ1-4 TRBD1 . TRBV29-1 TGCAGCGTTGAAGGACAGGGGGCCGGAGAAAAACTGTTTTTT CSVEGQGAGEKLFF
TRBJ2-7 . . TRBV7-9 TGTGCCAGCAGCTTAGCGGTATTAGGCAGCCACTACGAGCAGTACTTC CASSLAVLGSHYEQYF
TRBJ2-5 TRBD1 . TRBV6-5 TGTGCCAGCAGTTCCCGGACAGGGAAAGAGACCCAGTACTTC CASSSRTGKETQYF
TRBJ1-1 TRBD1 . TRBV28 TGTGCCAGCAGACTTGGACAGGGGGCATCTGAAGCTTTCTTT CASRLGQGASEAFF
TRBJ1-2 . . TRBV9 TGTGCCAGCAGCCCGACGGTGAACTATGGCTACACCTTC CASSPTVNYGYTF
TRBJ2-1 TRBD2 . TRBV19 TGTGCCAGTAGAGGACTAGCGGGAGACAATGAGCAGTTCTTC CASRGLAGDNEQFF
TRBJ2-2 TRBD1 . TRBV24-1 TGTGCCACCAGTGATAGAGGGACAGGGGATACCGGGGAGCTGTTTTTT CATSDRGTGDTGELFF
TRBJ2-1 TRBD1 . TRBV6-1 TGTGCCAGCAGTGAGACCGGGACAGGGGTCGATGAGCAGTTCTTC CASSETGTGVDEQFF
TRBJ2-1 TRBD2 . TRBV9 TGTGCCAGCAGCCTAATAGCGGGACCCGGGAATGAGCAGTTCTTC CASSLIAGPGNEQFF
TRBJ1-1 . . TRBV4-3 TGCGCCAGCAGCCCGAGGGGGGGCTCCACTGAAGCTTTCTTT CASSPRGGSTEAFF
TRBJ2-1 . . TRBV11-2 TGTGCCAGCAGCTTAGGAGCGAGACACAATGAGCAGTTCTTC CASSLGARHNEQFF
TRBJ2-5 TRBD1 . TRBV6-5 TGTGCCAGCAGTCACACAGGGGGAGAGACCCAGTACTTC CASSHTGGETQYF
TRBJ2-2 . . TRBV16 TGTGCCAGCAGCCAATCGATAGGGTCCGGGGAGCTGTTTTTT CASSQSIGSGELFF
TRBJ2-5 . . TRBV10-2 TGCGCCAGCAGTTTAAGCGGTATCCAAGAGACCCAGTACTTC CASSLSGIQETQYF
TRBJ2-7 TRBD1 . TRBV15 TGTGCCACCAGCAGAGCCCGGACAGGAACAAACTACGAGCAGTACTTC CATSRARTGTNYEQYF
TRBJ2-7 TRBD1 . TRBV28 TGTGCCAGCAGTTTACCAGGACAGGGCATGGGCGAGCAGTACTTC CASSLPGQGMGEQYF
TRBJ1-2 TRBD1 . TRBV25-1 TGTGCCAGCAGCTCTGACAGGGACTATGGCTACACCTTC CASSSDRDYGYTF
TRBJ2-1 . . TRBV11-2 TGTGCCAGCAGCACGGCGTGGGGGGGCCACAATGAGCAGTTCTTC CASSTAWGGHNEQFF
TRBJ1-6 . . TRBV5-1 TGCGCCAGCAGCTTGGGGGGGCAGGCCGTTTCACCCCTCCACTTT CASSLGGQAVSPLHF
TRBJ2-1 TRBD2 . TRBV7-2 TGTGCCAGCACCTTTGGACTAGCGGGAGTATCAGGAGAGCAGTTCTTC CASTFGLAGVSGEQFF
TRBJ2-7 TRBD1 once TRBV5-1 TGCGCCAGCAGCTTGGACTCCCGACAGGGCGGCGAGCAGTACTTC CASSLDSRQGGEQYF
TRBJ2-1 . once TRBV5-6 TGTGCCAGCAGCCTGGACTCAAATGAGCAGTTCTTC CASSLDSNEQFF
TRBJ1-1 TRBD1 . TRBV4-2 TGTGCCAGCAGCCGCAATTTCAGGGGGCAGGGGGGCACTGAAGCTTTCTTT CASSRNFRGQGGTEAFF
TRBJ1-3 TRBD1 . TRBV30 TGTGCCTTTCCGGGACAGGGGGGAAACACCATATATTTT CAFPGQGGNTIYF
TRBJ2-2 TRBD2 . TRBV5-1 TGCGCCAGCAGCGTAGTGGGTCCCGGGAGGATTGGGATTGCCGGGGAGCTGTTTTTT CASSVVGPGRIGIAGELFF
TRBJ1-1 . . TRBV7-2 TGTGCCAGCAGCTTAGGGAGAGGCCTGCCTGAAGCTTTCTTT CASSLGRGLPEAFF
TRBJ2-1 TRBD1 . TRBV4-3 TGCGCCAGCAGCCAAGATCGGGGCAGGGGGGAGCAGTTCTTC CASSQDRGRGEQFF
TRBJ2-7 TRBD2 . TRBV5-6 TGTGCCAGCAGCTTTAGGCTGCGGGGGGGCGGATCCTACGAGCAGTACTTC CASSFRLRGGGSYEQYF
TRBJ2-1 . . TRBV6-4 TGTGCCAGCAGTTATGCGGGACACTCCTACAATGAGCAGTTCTTC CASSYAGHSYNEQFF
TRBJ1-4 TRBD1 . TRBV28 TGTGCCAGCAGTTCAGGAGGACAGGGTCGTGAAAAACTGTTTTTT CASSSGGQGREKLFF
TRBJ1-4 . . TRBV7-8 TGTGCCAGCAGCGAGAGGGAGCTTAAAAAACTGTTTTTT CASSERELKKLFF
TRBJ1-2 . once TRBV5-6 TGTGCCAGCAGCTTGGACGGCTATGGCTACACCTTC CASSLDGYGYTF
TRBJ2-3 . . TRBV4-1 TGCGCCAGCAGCCGAGGGAACACTTCTAGCACAGATACGCAGTATTTT CASSRGNTSSTDTQYF
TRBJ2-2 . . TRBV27 TGTGCCAGCAGTTCCCATTCGTTCAGCACCGGGGAGCTGTTTTTT CASSSHSFSTGELFF
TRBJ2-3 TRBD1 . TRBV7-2 TGTGCCAGCAGCTTAGGGACAGGCGGATCTAGCACAGATACGCAGTATTTT CASSLGTGGSSTDTQYF